A selection of T cell receptor beta chains follows, all from one sample in a study of response to subunit inactivated influenza vaccine. TCRdb analysed the RT-PCR reads with MiXCR anew, one entry per CDR3 protein. The sample records approximately 480,000 distinct CDR3 sequences, 9.5% to 13% being singletons. Sequenced here: PBMCs from blood, sampled 35 to 45 days after vaccination. These receptors were collected from a man in his fifties who received an inactivated influenza vaccine. CDR3s include the opening cysteine and the closing phenylalanine or tryptophan. The order of the fields is CDR3 DNA, CDR3 protein, CDR3 length, V gene, J gene, D gene, clone size. A D gene is named only where the DNA matches it firmly. Expanded clones get a size class; other rows say once, few or many, or leave the size out.

cdr3_nt: TGCGCCAGCAGCTTATTGGCGAGCTCGTCCTACGAGCAGTACTTC
cdr3_aa: CASSLLASSSYEQYF
cdr3_length: 15
v_call: TRBV5-1
j_call: TRBJ2-7
d_call: -
clone_size: many

cdr3_nt: TGCAGTGCGAACCGGGACAGCTACCAAGAGACCCAGTACTTC
cdr3_aa: CSANRDSYQETQYF
cdr3_length: 14
v_call: TRBV20-1
j_call: TRBJ2-5
d_call: TRBD1
clone_size: -

cdr3_nt: TGTGCCACCAGTGGTGACAGGGCAAGCTCCTACAATGAGCAGTTCTTC
cdr3_aa: CATSGDRASSYNEQFF
cdr3_length: 16
v_call: TRBV24-1
j_call: TRBJ2-1
d_call: TRBD1
clone_size: many

cdr3_nt: TGTGCCAGCAGTTACGTGCCGGGGACAACCCGCACAGATACGCAGTATTTT
cdr3_aa: CASSYVPGTTRTDTQYF
cdr3_length: 17
v_call: TRBV6-5
j_call: TRBJ2-3
d_call: -
clone_size: -

cdr3_nt: TGTGCCATCAGGGGACAGGGGAGATACGAGCAGTACTTC
cdr3_aa: CAIRGQGRYEQYF
cdr3_length: 13
v_call: TRBV10-3
j_call: TRBJ2-7
d_call: TRBD1
clone_size: -

cdr3_nt: TGTGCCAGCAGCCAATTTGGCGGGGAGCTGTTTTTT
cdr3_aa: CASSQFGGELFF
cdr3_length: 12
v_call: TRBV3-1
j_call: TRBJ2-2
d_call: -
clone_size: -

cdr3_nt: TGCAGTGCAACTAGCGGGTACGAGCAGTACTTC
cdr3_aa: CSATSGYEQYF
cdr3_length: 11
v_call: TRBV20-1
j_call: TRBJ2-7
d_call: TRBD2
clone_size: few

cdr3_nt: TGCAGTGCTAGGGGGACAGGGGGATTTGACACTGAAGCTTTCTTT
cdr3_aa: CSARGTGGFDTEAFF
cdr3_length: 15
v_call: TRBV20-1
j_call: TRBJ1-1
d_call: TRBD1
clone_size: few

cdr3_nt: TGTGCCAGCAGCTTAGTACAGTCCTCTGGGGCCAACGTCCTGACTTTC
cdr3_aa: CASSLVQSSGANVLTF
cdr3_length: 16
v_call: TRBV11-2
j_call: TRBJ2-6
d_call: -
clone_size: -

cdr3_nt: TGTGCCAGCAGTTACAACGCGCGCGGGCTTCGGACTAGCGGGAGAGATACGCAGTATTTT
cdr3_aa: CASSYNARGLRTSGRDTQYF
cdr3_length: 20
v_call: TRBV6-2/TRBV6-3
j_call: TRBJ2-3
d_call: TRBD2
clone_size: few

cdr3_nt: TGTGCCACCAGTGTATTGGGGGGGAACAATGAGCAGTTCTTC
cdr3_aa: CATSVLGGNNEQFF
cdr3_length: 14
v_call: TRBV24-1
j_call: TRBJ2-1
d_call: TRBD2
clone_size: many

cdr3_nt: TGTGCCAGCAGCCAAGGGCTGGAGAGGGAGACCCAGTACTTC
cdr3_aa: CASSQGLERETQYF
cdr3_length: 14
v_call: TRBV3-1
j_call: TRBJ2-5
d_call: -
clone_size: -

cdr3_nt: TGTGCCAGCAGAAGGGACGGCGCGGAGACCCAGTACTTC
cdr3_aa: CASRRDGAETQYF
cdr3_length: 13
v_call: TRBV6-1
j_call: TRBJ2-5
d_call: -
clone_size: many

cdr3_nt: TGTGCCAGCAGCTTAGCCCCCTATGGACTAGCGGGAATGGAGACCCAGTACTTC
cdr3_aa: CASSLAPYGLAGMETQYF
cdr3_length: 18
v_call: TRBV7-2
j_call: TRBJ2-5
d_call: TRBD2
clone_size: many

cdr3_nt: TGTGCCAGCAGCCAAGACAGCGGGGGGTCGAAGTTCTTC
cdr3_aa: CASSQDSGGSKFF
cdr3_length: 13
v_call: TRBV4-2
j_call: TRBJ2-1
d_call: TRBD2
clone_size: -

cdr3_nt: TGCAGCGTTGAAGATCTTCACGGGACAGGGGGTAACGAGCAGTACTTC
cdr3_aa: CSVEDLHGTGGNEQYF
cdr3_length: 16
v_call: TRBV29-1
j_call: TRBJ2-7
d_call: TRBD1
clone_size: -

cdr3_nt: TGTGCCAGCAGCTTAGGGACCCCATTTTACAATGAGCAGTTCTTC
cdr3_aa: CASSLGTPFYNEQFF
cdr3_length: 15
v_call: TRBV11-3
j_call: TRBJ2-1
d_call: -
clone_size: -

cdr3_nt: TGTGCCAGCAGAGGATCACCGGGACAGGGATACGAGCAGTACTTC
cdr3_aa: CASRGSPGQGYEQYF
cdr3_length: 15
v_call: TRBV7-9
j_call: TRBJ2-7
d_call: TRBD1
clone_size: many

cdr3_nt: TGCAGTGCTAGTATCGGGGCCGCAACCTACGAGCAGTACTTC
cdr3_aa: CSASIGAATYEQYF
cdr3_length: 14
v_call: TRBV20-1
j_call: TRBJ2-7
d_call: -
clone_size: -

cdr3_nt: TGTGCCAGCAGCGCCGGGAATTATGGCTACACCTTC
cdr3_aa: CASSAGNYGYTF
cdr3_length: 12
v_call: TRBV5-6
j_call: TRBJ1-2
d_call: -
clone_size: many

cdr3_nt: TGTGCCAGCAGCGACGGTTTGAGCAACTATGGCTACACCTTC
cdr3_aa: CASSDGLSNYGYTF
cdr3_length: 14
v_call: TRBV5-6
j_call: TRBJ1-2
d_call: -
clone_size: -

cdr3_nt: TGTGCCAGCAGTTTACACCTAGGACAGGGGACAGATACGCAGTATTTT
cdr3_aa: CASSLHLGQGTDTQYF
cdr3_length: 16
v_call: TRBV28
j_call: TRBJ2-3
d_call: TRBD1
clone_size: few

cdr3_nt: TGTGCCAGCAGCGCAGGGACTAGCGGGAACGAGCAGTACTTC
cdr3_aa: CASSAGTSGNEQYF
cdr3_length: 14
v_call: TRBV6-1
j_call: TRBJ2-7
d_call: TRBD2
clone_size: many

cdr3_nt: TGTGCCATCAGCCCAGGGGGGAAAAAAGAGACCCAGTACTTC
cdr3_aa: CAISPGGKKETQYF
cdr3_length: 14
v_call: TRBV10-3
j_call: TRBJ2-5
d_call: -
clone_size: few

cdr3_nt: TGTGCCAGCAGCTTGGACCAAGCCACCTACGAGCAGTACTTC
cdr3_aa: CASSLDQATYEQYF
cdr3_length: 14
v_call: TRBV5-4
j_call: TRBJ2-7
d_call: -
clone_size: few

cdr3_nt: TGTGCCAGCAGCAGAAAAAACAGGCCTTCCTACGAGCAGTACTTC
cdr3_aa: CASSRKNRPSYEQYF
cdr3_length: 15
v_call: TRBV6-2/TRBV6-3
j_call: TRBJ2-7
d_call: -
clone_size: -

cdr3_nt: TGCAGTGCTAGAGATGGGGGACAGGTCCAAGAGACCCAGTACTTC
cdr3_aa: CSARDGGQVQETQYF
cdr3_length: 15
v_call: TRBV20-1
j_call: TRBJ2-5
d_call: TRBD1
clone_size: -

cdr3_nt: TGCAGCGTTGAAGCCAGGGGACTTTCCTACGAGCAGTACTTC
cdr3_aa: CSVEARGLSYEQYF
cdr3_length: 14
v_call: TRBV29-1
j_call: TRBJ2-7
d_call: -
clone_size: -

cdr3_nt: TGCGCCAGCAGCCAAGGGACTCTAGCGGTGAACTACGAGCAGTACTTC
cdr3_aa: CASSQGTLAVNYEQYF
cdr3_length: 16
v_call: TRBV4-1
j_call: TRBJ2-7
d_call: TRBD2
clone_size: -

cdr3_nt: TGTGCCAGCAGTTTAACGTCGACAGTTGCTAACTATGGCTACACCTTC
cdr3_aa: CASSLTSTVANYGYTF
cdr3_length: 16
v_call: TRBV12-3/TRBV12-4
j_call: TRBJ1-2
d_call: -
clone_size: many

cdr3_nt: TGTGCCAGCAGTTACTCACCGGGGACAGATACGCAGTATTTT
cdr3_aa: CASSYSPGTDTQYF
cdr3_length: 14
v_call: TRBV6-5
j_call: TRBJ2-3
d_call: -
clone_size: many

cdr3_nt: TGCAGCGTTGAAGGCGGTCCAACTAATGAAAAACTGTTTTTT
cdr3_aa: CSVEGGPTNEKLFF
cdr3_length: 14
v_call: TRBV29-1
j_call: TRBJ1-4
d_call: -
clone_size: -

cdr3_nt: TGTGCCAGCAGTTTCGCCCCCCCCGGGCCAGTAAACATTCAGTACTTC
cdr3_aa: CASSFAPPGPVNIQYF
cdr3_length: 16
v_call: TRBV12-3/TRBV12-4
j_call: TRBJ2-4
d_call: -
clone_size: -

cdr3_nt: TGCAGTGCTGCCCGCCAGAACACTGAAGCTTTCTTT
cdr3_aa: CSAARQNTEAFF
cdr3_length: 12
v_call: TRBV20-1
j_call: TRBJ1-1
d_call: -
clone_size: -

cdr3_nt: TGTGCCAGCAGCGTAGCGGGGTATGGCTACACCTTC
cdr3_aa: CASSVAGYGYTF
cdr3_length: 12
v_call: TRBV9
j_call: TRBJ1-2
d_call: -
clone_size: few

cdr3_nt: TGCAGTGCAACTGGGGGGATGGGGACAGGGGCATCCTACGAGCAGTACTTC
cdr3_aa: CSATGGMGTGASYEQYF
cdr3_length: 17
v_call: TRBV20-1
j_call: TRBJ2-7
d_call: TRBD1
clone_size: many

cdr3_nt: TGCGCCAGCAGCTTCAGTATCCAAGAGACCCAGTACTTC
cdr3_aa: CASSFSIQETQYF
cdr3_length: 13
v_call: TRBV5-1
j_call: TRBJ2-5
d_call: -
clone_size: few

cdr3_nt: TGTGCCAGCATACTAGCGGGAGGGCCCGATGAGCAGTTCTTC
cdr3_aa: CASILAGGPDEQFF
cdr3_length: 14
v_call: TRBV28
j_call: TRBJ2-1
d_call: TRBD2
clone_size: many

cdr3_nt: TGTGCCAGCAGTTACTCGAGCGACGGAGGGAGCGGGGAGCTGTTTTTT
cdr3_aa: CASSYSSDGGSGELFF
cdr3_length: 16
v_call: TRBV6-5
j_call: TRBJ2-2
d_call: -
clone_size: few

cdr3_nt: TGCGCCAGCAGCTTCAAACCAGCGGGGGAGCGCCTCTACAATGAGCAGTTCTTC
cdr3_aa: CASSFKPAGERLYNEQFF
cdr3_length: 18
v_call: TRBV5-1
j_call: TRBJ2-1
d_call: TRBD2
clone_size: many

cdr3_nt: TGTGCCACCAGCAGAGAGGGATTCGGGCAGCCCCAGCATTTT
cdr3_aa: CATSREGFGQPQHF
cdr3_length: 14
v_call: TRBV15
j_call: TRBJ1-5
d_call: -
clone_size: few

cdr3_nt: TGTGCCAGCAGCGTTAGCGGGGGGCCGGGGGAACAGTACTTC
cdr3_aa: CASSVSGGPGEQYF
cdr3_length: 14
v_call: TRBV7-2
j_call: TRBJ2-4
d_call: TRBD2
clone_size: many

cdr3_nt: TGTGCCAGCAGCTCCGCTAGCGGGGGTTCCTACGAGCAGTACTTC
cdr3_aa: CASSSASGGSYEQYF
cdr3_length: 15
v_call: TRBV7-2
j_call: TRBJ2-7
d_call: TRBD2
clone_size: -

cdr3_nt: TGCAGTGCTATGGAGGAAGGGTTTGGAGGCTACACCTTC
cdr3_aa: CSAMEEGFGGYTF
cdr3_length: 13
v_call: TRBV20-1
j_call: TRBJ1-2
d_call: -
clone_size: few

cdr3_nt: TGCGCCAGCAGCCCGGTCGGGAGCTACGAGCAGTACTTC
cdr3_aa: CASSPVGSYEQYF
cdr3_length: 13
v_call: TRBV4-3
j_call: TRBJ2-7
d_call: -
clone_size: many

cdr3_nt: TGTGCCAGCAGCGTAAGAGCGGGGCGGAACACTGAAGCTTTCTTT
cdr3_aa: CASSVRAGRNTEAFF
cdr3_length: 15
v_call: TRBV9
j_call: TRBJ1-1
d_call: -
clone_size: -